A selection of T cell receptor beta chains follows, all from one sample in a study of blood T cell repertoires in COVID-19. Profiling relied on immunoSEQ multiplex PCR, and the TCRdb table lists in-frame clones only, not all of them. This sample has about 240,000 clones, with roughly 83% found just once. Sequencing used peripheral blood. The receptors shown here come from a woman of 80 years or more with acute or convalescent COVID-19. The CDR3 runs from the conserved cysteine through the conserved F or W. The order of the fields is D gene, J gene, V gene, CDR3 DNA, CDR3 protein. The D gene is left open where the match is weak.

d_call: .
j_call: TRBJ2-6
v_call: TRBV3-1/TRBV3-2
cdr3_nt: TGTGCCAGCGCGGCGAGTGGGGCCAACGTCCTGACTTTC
cdr3_aa: CASAASGANVLTF

d_call: TRBD1
j_call: TRBJ1-1
v_call: TRBV2
cdr3_nt: TGTGCCAGCAGGGCACTGAGGACAGGGGGAACTGAAGCTTTCTTT
cdr3_aa: CASRALRTGGTEAFF

d_call: TRBD1
j_call: TRBJ2-2
v_call: TRBV5-4
cdr3_nt: TGTGCCAGCAGCCCCGGGACAGGGGGGACCGGGGAGCTGTTTTTT
cdr3_aa: CASSPGTGGTGELFF

d_call: TRBD1
j_call: TRBJ2-7
v_call: TRBV12-3/TRBV12-4
cdr3_nt: TGTGCCAGCAGCCCTAGGGGGCTCTACGAGCAGTACTTC
cdr3_aa: CASSPRGLYEQYF

d_call: .
j_call: TRBJ2-5
v_call: TRBV7-2
cdr3_nt: TGTGCCAGCAGCGCCGGCGGGATTCAAGAGACCCAGTACTTC
cdr3_aa: CASSAGGIQETQYF

d_call: .
j_call: TRBJ2-1
v_call: TRBV19
cdr3_nt: TGTGCCAGTAGTAGCGCTCGGAGCTCCTACAATGAGCAGTTCTTC
cdr3_aa: CASSSARSSYNEQFF

d_call: .
j_call: TRBJ1-2
v_call: TRBV19
cdr3_nt: TGTGCCAGTAGTATATCGACAGCAAAACTTTATGGCTACACCTTC
cdr3_aa: CASSISTAKLYGYTF

d_call: .
j_call: TRBJ1-5
v_call: TRBV28
cdr3_nt: TGTGCCAGCAGCCCGGCCGGGACACTCAAACAGCCCCAGCATTTT
cdr3_aa: CASSPAGTLKQPQHF

d_call: .
j_call: TRBJ1-6
v_call: TRBV19
cdr3_nt: TGTGCCAGTAGTATAAAAGGAGGGGTTCATTCACCCCTCCACTTT
cdr3_aa: CASSIKGGVHSPLHF

d_call: TRBD1
j_call: TRBJ2-1
v_call: TRBV5-4
cdr3_nt: TGTGCCAGCAGCGCGGACAGGGGGAATGAGCAGTTCTTC
cdr3_aa: CASSADRGNEQFF

d_call: .
j_call: TRBJ1-5
v_call: TRBV21-1
cdr3_nt: TGTGCCAGCAGCGACCGGGACAGGGGTCGCAATCAGCCCCAGCATTTT
cdr3_aa: CASSDRDRGRNQPQHF